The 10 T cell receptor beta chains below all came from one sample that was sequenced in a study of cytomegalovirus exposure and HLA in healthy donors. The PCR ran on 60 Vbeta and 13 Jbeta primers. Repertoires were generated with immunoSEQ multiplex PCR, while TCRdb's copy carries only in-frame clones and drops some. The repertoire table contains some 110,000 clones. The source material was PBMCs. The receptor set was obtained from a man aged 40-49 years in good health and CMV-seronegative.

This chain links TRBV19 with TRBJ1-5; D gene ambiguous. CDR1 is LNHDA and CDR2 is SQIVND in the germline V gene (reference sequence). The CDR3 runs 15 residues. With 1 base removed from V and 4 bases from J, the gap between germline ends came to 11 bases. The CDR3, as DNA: TGTGCCAGTAGTATAGTCCGGGAGGGAAATCAGCCCCAGCATTTT. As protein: CASSIVREGNQPQHF.

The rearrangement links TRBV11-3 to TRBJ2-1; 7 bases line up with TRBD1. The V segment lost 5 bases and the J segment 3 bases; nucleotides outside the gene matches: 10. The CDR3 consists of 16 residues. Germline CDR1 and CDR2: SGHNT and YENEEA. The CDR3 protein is CASSLYGGQIYNEQFF. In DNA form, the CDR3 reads TGTGCCAGCAGCCTCTATGGGGGACAGATCTACAATGAGCAGTTCTTC.

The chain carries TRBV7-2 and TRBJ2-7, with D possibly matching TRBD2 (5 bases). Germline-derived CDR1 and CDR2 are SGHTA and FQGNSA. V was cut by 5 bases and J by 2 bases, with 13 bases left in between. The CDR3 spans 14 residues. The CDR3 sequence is CASSRLPVTYEQYF. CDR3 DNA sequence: TGTGCCAGCAGCCGACTACCGGTGACCTACGAGCAGTACTTC.

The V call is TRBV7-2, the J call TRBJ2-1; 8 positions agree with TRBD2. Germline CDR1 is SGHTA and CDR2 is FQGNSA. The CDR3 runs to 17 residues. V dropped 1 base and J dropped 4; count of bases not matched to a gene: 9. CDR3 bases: TGTGCCAGCAGCTTAGGTCACGGGAGGGCCGGATACAATGAGCAGTTCTTC. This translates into CASSLGHGRAGYNEQFF.

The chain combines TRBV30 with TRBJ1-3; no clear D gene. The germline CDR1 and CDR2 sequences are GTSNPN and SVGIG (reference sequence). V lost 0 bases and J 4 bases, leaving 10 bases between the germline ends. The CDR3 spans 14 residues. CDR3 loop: CAWSVARLGNTIYF. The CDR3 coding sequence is TGTGCCTGGAGTGTGGCACGACTGGGAAACACCATATATTTT.

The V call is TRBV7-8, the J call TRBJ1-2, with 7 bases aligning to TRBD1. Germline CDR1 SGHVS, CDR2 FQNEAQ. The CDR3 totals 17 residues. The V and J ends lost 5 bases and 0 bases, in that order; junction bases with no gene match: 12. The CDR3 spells CASSNRTGTTANYGYTF. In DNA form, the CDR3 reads TGTGCCAGCAGCAACCGGACAGGTACAACGGCTAACTATGGCTACACCTTC.

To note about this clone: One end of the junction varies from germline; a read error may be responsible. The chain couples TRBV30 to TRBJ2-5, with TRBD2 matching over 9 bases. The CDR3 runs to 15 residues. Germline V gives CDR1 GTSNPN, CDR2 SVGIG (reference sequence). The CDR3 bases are TGTGCCTGGAATCATGAGACTAGCGGACAAGAGATCCAGTACTTC. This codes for CAWNHETSGQEIQYF.

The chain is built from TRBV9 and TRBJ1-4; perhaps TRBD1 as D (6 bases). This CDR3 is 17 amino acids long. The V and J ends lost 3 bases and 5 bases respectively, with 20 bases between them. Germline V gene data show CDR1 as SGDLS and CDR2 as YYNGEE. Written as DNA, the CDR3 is TGTGCCAGCAGCGAGGGGAACTACAGGGACCCGAATGAAAAACTGTTTTTT. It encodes CASSEGNYRDPNEKLFF.

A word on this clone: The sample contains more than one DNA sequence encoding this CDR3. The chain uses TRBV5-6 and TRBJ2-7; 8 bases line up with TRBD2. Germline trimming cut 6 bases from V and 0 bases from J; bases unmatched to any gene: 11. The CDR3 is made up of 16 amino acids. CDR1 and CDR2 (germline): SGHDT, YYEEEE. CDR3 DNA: TGTGCCAGCACCTCCACCAGCGGGGGACTCTCCTACGAGCAGTACTTC. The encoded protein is CASTSTSGGLSYEQYF.

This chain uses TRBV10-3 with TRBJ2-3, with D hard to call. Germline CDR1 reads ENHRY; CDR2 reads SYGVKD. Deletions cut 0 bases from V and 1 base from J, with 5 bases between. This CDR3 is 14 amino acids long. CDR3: CAISESSGTDTQYF. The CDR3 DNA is TGTGCCATCAGTGAGTCATCAGGCACAGATACGCAGTATTTT.